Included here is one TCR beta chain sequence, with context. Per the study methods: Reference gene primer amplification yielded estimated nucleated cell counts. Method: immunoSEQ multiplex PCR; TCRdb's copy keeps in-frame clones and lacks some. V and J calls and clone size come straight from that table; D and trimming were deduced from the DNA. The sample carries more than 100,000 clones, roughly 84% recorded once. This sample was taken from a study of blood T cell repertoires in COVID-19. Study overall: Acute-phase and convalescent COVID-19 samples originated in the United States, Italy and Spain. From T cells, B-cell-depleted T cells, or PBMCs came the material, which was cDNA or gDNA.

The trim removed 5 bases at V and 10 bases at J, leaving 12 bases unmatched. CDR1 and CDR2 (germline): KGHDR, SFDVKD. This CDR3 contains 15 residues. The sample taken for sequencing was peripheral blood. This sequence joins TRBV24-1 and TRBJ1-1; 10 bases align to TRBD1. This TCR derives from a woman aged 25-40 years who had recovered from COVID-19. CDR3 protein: CATSGPDRGRGRAFF. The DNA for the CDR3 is TGTGCCACCAGTGGTCCCGACAGGGGGCGGGGGAGAGCTTTCTTT.